This entry concerns a single T cell receptor (beta chain). This sample stems from a study of beta chain features in type 1 diabetes. V gave up 0 bases and J gave up 9 bases, with 13 bases separating them. The CDR3 has 14 amino acids. Looked up from germline, CDR1 is MNHEY and CDR2 is SVGAGI. Isolation of CD4+ naive, central memory, regulatory and stem cell-like memory cells was achieved by sorting via CD45RO/CCR7/CD25/CD127/CD95/CD27. TCRB transcripts that were expressed got sequenced, as all of the isolated RNA had been reverse transcribed. TCRdb keeps only in-frame clones here, not all; method: immunoSEQ multiplex PCR. The sample yields around 450,000 clones, more than 9.5% seen once.

The sample consisted of naive CD4+ T cells from blood. This receptor was taken from a woman between 18 and 29 years old in good health. This chain joins TRBV6-5 and TRBJ2-3, with TRBD1 as a possible D gene (5 bases). For the CDR3, the DNA is TGTGCCAGCAGTTACTCCACCGGCCCAGGGACGCAGTATTTT. This codes for CASSYSTGPGTQYF.